Here is one T cell receptor (beta chain) with its context. Its antigen remains unidentified. Base qualities were left out, and no much larger clone turns up one base away. This sample was included in a study of T-cell memory formation after mild COVID-19 (dated by TCRdb to the early 2020s). Study-level background: Most TCR sequence clusters were specific to one of the two donors. Longitudinal TCRalpha and TCRbeta repertoire sequencing tracked T-cell clones expanding and contracting after mild COVID-19 in two donors. Two young, previously healthy adult volunteers, one female and one male, were included in the cohort.

Beyond this particular receptor, the publication reports: Only a couple of mild cases were covered by the study, and larger cohorts that include severe cases with pre-infection samples were considered necessary. Some responding clones were detected in pre-infection memory, which suggested that pre-existing cross-reactive memory T cells had joined the SARS-CoV-2 response. SARS-CoV-2 specificity of the second-wave clones peaking on day 37 was not confirmed. Contracting CD4+ clones were found mainly in CM and EM memory subsets, while CD8+ clones were enriched in EMRA. Clones contracting from day 15 to 85 had balanced CD4/CD8 phenotypes, while a second wave expanding from day 15 to 37 was biased towards CD4+.

For sequencing, an Illumina NovaSeq 6000 was employed. TCRalpha and TCRbeta cDNA libraries were built by 5'RACE with constant-segment primers, adding sample barcodes and unique molecular identifiers. RNA was extracted from every sample with Trizol reagent. Library amplification was performed in two PCR steps, and a second sample barcode and Illumina TruSeq adapters were introduced in the second step. Sequencing of the libraries was done on an Illumina NovaSeq, producing 2 x 150 bp paired-end reads. The paper's data handling went like this. Demultiplexing of reads and collapsing into UMI-guided consensus sequences were performed with migec v1.2.7. Using mixcr v2.1.11, UMI consensuses were aligned to TRA and TRB V and J templates and then assembled into clonotypes. Clonotypes were classified as expanded or contracted when called significant by both edgeR and NoisET, with noise models trained on biological replicates. For edgeR calls, the thresholds were a false discovery rate-adjusted p below 0.01 and a log2 fold-change of 1. As an exploratory analysis of dynamics, max-normalized trajectories of the 1000 most abundant clonotypes were examined by PCA with hierarchical clustering. The CD4 or CD8 phenotype of responding clones was assigned using the separately sequenced CD4+ and CD8+ repertoires. Clones were called with MiXCR by TCRdb after fastp trimmed the public reads at Q25, and only in-frame beta chains were retained. CDR3 protein duplicates are merged, each entry listing the most common genes and DNA. TCRdb, rather than the study authors, made the V and J calls. This sample lists nearly 110,000 distinct CDR3 sequences; about 15% were detected once. The leading ten clones occupy 28% of the sample.

Ficoll-Paque density gradient centrifugation was the method used to isolate PBMCs. Input material: PBMCs or a T cell subset sorted from them (not recorded which). The sequence was collected from an adult woman who had mild COVID-19 (a few samples of this study predate the infection). The sample titles of this study are shuffled in the database, so cell type and time point are left out; the donor was told from shared clones.

The DNA sequence is as follows: TGTGCCAGCAGTCAGGTACTAGCCGGCGATGAGCAGTTCTTC. Translated, it reads CASSQVLAGDEQFF. The chain links TRBV6-2 or TRBV6-3 with TRBJ2-1; the best D guess is TRBD2, with 6 bases matching. The CDR3 starts with the cysteine, ends with the phenylalanine, and has 14 residues. Kept here is only the CDR3 DNA, which spans 42 bases and is read in frame from base 1. Trimming takes 5 bases from V and 8 bases from J, and the germline ends sit 16 bases apart. For CDR1 and CDR2, the germline V gene lists MNHEY and SVGEGT.